These 2 T cell receptor beta chains originate from one sample sequenced in a study of vaccination and CD4 T cells after COVID-19. The antigens these receptors bind are not known. Sequenced with the Oncomine TCR Beta short-read assay was DNA taken from cultured CD4+ T cells. TCRdb re-called the PCR reads through MiXCR, storing one row per CDR3 protein. The data contain 20,000 to 25,000 distinct CDR3 sequences, about 33% of them seen just once; the ten biggest clones take up roughly an eighth. As for treatment: roughly 10-day PBMC culture with coronavirus spike peptide pools or control peptides (ViraFEST assay). Sequenced material: cultured CD4+ T cells from blood. Every receptor here comes from a human donor with COVID-19.

The chain employs TRBV15 and TRBJ2-7; TRBD2 is a possible D gene (6 bases). The CDR3 runs to 14 residues. Germline V gene sequence: CDR1 LNHNV, CDR2 YYDKDF (reference sequence). V was pared by 5 bases and J by 3 bases, with 14 bases between. Here the CDR3 DNA reads TGTGCCACCAGCCTCACCGCGGGGAGCTACGAGCAGTACTTC. Encoded protein: CATSLTAGSYEQYF.

This clonotype was counted a few times. The chain carries TRBV28 and TRBJ1-1; the D is unclear. Trimming cost V 5 bases and J 4 bases, with 14 bases left between them. Looked up from germline, CDR1 is MDHEN and CDR2 is SYDVKM. The CDR3 runs to 14 residues. CDR3 region: CASSDLVAITEAFF. CDR3 sequence (DNA): TGTGCCAGCAGTGACCTAGTAGCGATCACTGAAGCTTTCTTT.